Shown below are 20 T cell receptor beta chains from a single sample sequenced in a study of Ad26.COV2.S vaccination and SARS-CoV-2 variants. Clones were read by immunoSEQ multiplex PCR, and TCRdb kept only the in-frame ones, dropping some. Among nearly 95,000 clones listed, roughly 84% were seen once. Sequencing was performed on peripheral blood, taken after recovery from COVID-19. These receptor sequences come from a human donor who had recovered from COVID-19.

V is TRBV7-6 and J is TRBJ2-7; 7 bases align to TRBD2. The CDR3 runs to 17 residues. Germline CDR1 and CDR2: SGHVS and FNYEAQ. V lost 1 base, J lost 6 bases, and 15 bases stayed unmatched. The CDR3 DNA reads as TGTGCCAGCAGCTTAGGCACTGGGGCTAGCGGATCTTTCGAGCAGTACTTC. Its translation: CASSLGTGASGSFEQYF.

V gene TRBV11-3 combines with J gene TRBJ2-1, with 9 nucleotides matching TRBD2. Germline values: CDR1 SGHNT, CDR2 YENEEA. Trimming removed 2 bases from V and 0 bases from J; junction bases left unmatched: 5. The CDR3 length is 17 residues. The CDR3 loop reads CASSLIAGGSSYNEQFF. Here the CDR3 DNA reads TGTGCCAGCAGCTTAATCGCGGGAGGGAGCTCCTACAATGAGCAGTTCTTC.

The chain links TRBV29-1 to TRBJ1-2; D is unclear. Trimming left V 6 bases short and J 4 bases short, with 12 bases between. CDR3 size: 12 residues. In germline, CDR1 is SQVTM, CDR2 ANQGSEA. The CDR3 DNA reads TGCAGCGTAGCGGCGGGTGGCTATGGCTACACCTTC. Encoded protein: CSVAAGGYGYTF.

The chain couples TRBV4-3 to TRBJ2-3; D is perhaps TRBD1 (5 bases). The V and J ends lost 1 base and 4 bases respectively, with 12 bases between them. The CDR3 contains 15 residues. Germline-derived CDR1 and CDR2 are LGHNA and YSLEER. This CDR3 reads CASSQGQGFSDTQYF. The CDR3 nucleotides are TGCGCCAGCAGCCAAGGTCAGGGTTTCTCAGATACGCAGTATTTT.

This chain links TRBV27 with TRBJ2-7, with D perhaps TRBD2 (6 bases). V lost 2 bases to trimming and J lost 0 bases, with 23 bases between them. CDR3 size: 19 residues. Germline values: CDR1 MNHEY, CDR2 SMNVEV (reference sequence). The CDR3 DNA is TGTGCCAGCAGTTTAAAAGCTAGCGCCCTCCAAACCTTCTCCTACGAGCAGTACTTC. Translating gives CASSLKASALQTFSYEQYF.

The V gene is TRBV18, the J gene TRBJ2-1, with 7 bases matching TRBD2. Germline loops: CDR1 KGHSH, CDR2 LQKENI. The CDR3 length is 13 residues. V was pared by 3 bases and J by 9 bases, with 5 bases of the junction left unmatched. CDR3 region: CASSPLGEGEQFF. CDR3 nucleotides: TGTGCCAGCTCACCCCTAGGGGAGGGTGAGCAGTTCTTC.

The CDR3 sequence: CASSQSGTNEQFF. CDR3 DNA: TGTGCCAGCAGCCAATCGGGCACTAATGAGCAGTTCTTC. The chain couples TRBV3-1 (or the pseudogene TRBV3-2) to TRBJ2-1, with D unresolved. This CDR3 has 13 amino acids. Germline loops: CDR1 LGHDT, CDR2 YNNKEL (reference sequence). V was cut by 2 bases and J by 7 bases, with 9 bases left in between.

This chain joins TRBV21-1 and TRBJ2-1; the table calls TRBD2, which could not be checked here. TRBV21-1 corresponds to a pseudogene. The CDR3 runs 20 residues. The CDR3 DNA follows: TGTGCCAGCAGCAAAGCGCTTAGCGGGAGGAGGGTCAATAGGGAAAGAGAGCAGTTCTTC. Amino acids: CASSKALSGRRVNREREQFF.

Only a few counts were recorded for this clone. This chain uses TRBV5-1 with TRBJ2-7, with D perhaps TRBD1 (6 bases). The V and J ends lost 2 bases and 4 bases respectively, with 10 bases between them. From germline, CDR1 is SGHRS and CDR2 YFSETQ. CDR3 size: 13 residues. CDR3 sequence: CASSFDRTYEQYF. The DNA for the CDR3 is TGCGCCAGCAGCTTCGACAGGACTTACGAGCAGTACTTC.

This chain links TRBV28 with TRBJ2-6; D possibly corresponds to TRBD1 (5 bases). Germline assignment: CDR1 MDHEN and CDR2 SYDVKM. The CDR3 extends over 19 amino acids. The V gene lost 5 bases and the J gene lost 0 bases, with 20 bases spanning the gap. CDR3 bases: TGTGCCAGCAGTATCCTCGATGTGGGGCCGAGCTCTGGGGCCAACGTCCTGACTTTC. Its protein product is CASSILDVGPSSGANVLTF.

The chain carries TRBV5-4 and TRBJ2-7; a possible D gene is TRBD2 (5 bases). This CDR3 spans 14 amino acids. Per the germline V gene, CDR1 is SGHNT and CDR2 is YYREEE (reference sequence). V dropped 2 bases and J dropped 0 bases, with 9 bases sitting between them. The CDR3 coding sequence is TGTGCCAGCAGCTTAAGCGGAGCCTCCTACGAGCAGTACTTC. Amino acids: CASSLSGASYEQYF.

The chain links TRBV5-1 to TRBJ1-3; D gene uncertain. Trimming cost V 0 bases and J 0 bases, with 10 bases left between them. The germline V gene has CDR1 SGHRS and CDR2 YFSETQ. There are 16 residues in the CDR3. The CDR3 DNA follows: TGCGCCAGCAGCTTGGGCGGTCTTAGCTCTGGAAACACCATATATTTT. Translated: CASSLGGLSSGNTIYF. Full variable domain (missing parts from reference TRBV5-1 and TRBJ1-3): KAGVTQTPRYLIKTRGQQVTLSCSPISGHRSVSWYQQTPGQGLQFLFEYFSETQRNKGNFPGRFSGRQFSNSRSEMNVSTLELGDSALYLCASSLGGLSSGNTIYFGEGSWLTVV.

The rearrangement joins TRBV3-1 (or the pseudogene TRBV3-2) to TRBJ2-7; D is undetermined. CDR3 size: 12 residues. Per germline, CDR1 LGHDT and CDR2 YNNKEL (reference sequence). Trimming left V 3 bases short and J 9 bases short, with 12 bases between. CDR3: CASSHYTRGQYF. The CDR3 DNA reads as TGTGCCAGCAGCCACTACACCCGAGGGCAGTACTTC.

This clone appeared a single time. The V gene is TRBV5-5, the J gene TRBJ1-2, with TRBD1 identical over 7 bases. Looked up from germline, CDR1 is SGHKS and CDR2 is YYEKEE (reference sequence). J gave up 5 bases and V 4 bases, and 8 bases lay outside the gene matches. CDR3 length: 14 amino acids. CDR3 residues: CASSGDRDIYGYTF. CDR3 nucleotides: TGTGCCAGCAGCGGAGACAGGGATATATATGGCTACACCTTC.

The chain has TRBV23-1 and TRBJ1-2, with a weak D call TRBD1 (5 bases). TRBV23-1 is designated an ORF whose function remains uncertain. V was clipped by 3 bases and J by 3 bases, with 11 bases between them. This CDR3 has 14 amino acids. CDR3 protein: CASSQERGDYGYTF. In DNA form, the CDR3 reads TGCGCCAGCAGTCAGGAACGGGGGGACTATGGCTACACCTTC.

The table lists this clone with many counts. V gene TRBV4-3 combines with J gene TRBJ2-1; D call uncertain. Trimming stripped 0 bases from V and 10 bases from J, with 22 bases between. Germline V lookup: CDR1 LGHNA, CDR2 YSLEER. This CDR3 spans 17 amino acids. The CDR3 bases are TGCGCCAGCAGCCAAGATTTGACATCTCGCCAATTCGAAGAGCAGTTCTTC. Amino acid sequence: CASSQDLTSRQFEEQFF.

This clone was observed a single time. This chain uses TRBV28 with TRBJ2-7, with D tentatively TRBD2 (6 bases). This CDR3 has 15 amino acids. Germline CDR1 is MDHEN and CDR2 is SYDVKM. The V end lost 3 bases, the J end lost 0 bases, and 12 bases lay between the germline ends. CDR3 DNA: TGTGCCAGCAGTTTGGTGCGGGGTAACTCCTACGAGCAGTACTTC. This encodes CASSLVRGNSYEQYF.

J is TRBJ1-1 and V is TRBV28, with a tentative D call TRBD1 (5 bases). This CDR3 is built from 16 residues. Germline loops: CDR1 MDHEN, CDR2 SYDVKM. Trimming pared 3 bases from V and 1 base from J, leaving 15 bases between. CDR3 residues: CASSFFGGGRNTEAFF. Written as DNA, the CDR3 is TGTGCCAGCAGTTTTTTTGGCGGGGGACGGAACACTGAAGCTTTCTTT. Full variable domain (outside the CDR3, taken from reference TRBV28 and TRBJ1-1): DVKVTQSSRYLVKRTGEKVFLECVQDMDHENMFWYRQDPGLGLRLIYFSYDVKMKEKGDIPEGYSVSREKKERFSLILESASTNQTSMYLCASSFFGGGRNTEAFFGQGTRLTVV.

The chain uses TRBV5-1 and TRBJ1-1; D is ambiguous. The V end was cut by 4 bases, the J end by 3 bases, with 10 bases between. Germline assignment: CDR1 SGHRS and CDR2 YFSETQ. CDR3 length equals 13 residues. DNA for the CDR3: TGCGCCAGCAGCCCGGGCAAAGACACTGAAGCTTTCTTT. As protein: CASSPGKDTEAFF.

V and J are TRBV7-9 and TRBJ2-7; a weak D match, TRBD2 (5 bases). This CDR3 region has 11 residues. The germline V gene has CDR1 SEHNR and CDR2 FQNEAQ (reference sequence). Trimming left V 8 bases short and J 4 bases short, with 9 bases between. The CDR3 DNA is TGTGCCAGCGCGGACTCGTACGAGCAGTACTTC. Protein: CASADSYEQYF.